The rows below give T cell receptor beta chains drawn from one sample of a study of cytomegalovirus exposure and HLA in healthy donors. Using immunoSEQ multiplex PCR, the repertoire was profiled, and TCRdb retains in-frame clones only, with some absent. The sample has about 180,000 clones, about four fifths seen once; the top ten hold approximately 5%. Material for sequencing was PBMCs. These receptors were taken from a woman aged 18-29 years in good health and CMV-seropositive. The CDR3 runs from the conserved cysteine through the conserved F or W. D genes are given only for firm matches. The size field is filled for only some rows; it gives once, few, many or a size class.

v_gene: TRBV28
d_gene: .
j_gene: TRBJ1-5
abundance: .
CDR3aa: CASRKGRRISYQPQHF
CDR3nt: TGTGCCAGCAGAAAAGGCCGAAGGATTAGCTATCAGCCCCAGCATTTT

v_gene: TRBV2
d_gene: .
j_gene: TRBJ2-2
abundance: .
CDR3aa: CASSVSGSTGELFF
CDR3nt: TGTGCCAGCAGTGTGTCAGGGTCCACCGGGGAGCTGTTTTTT

v_gene: TRBV7-3
d_gene: TRBD2
j_gene: TRBJ2-3
abundance: .
CDR3aa: CASSLRGGYTDTQYF
CDR3nt: TGTGCCAGCAGCTTAAGGGGGGGGTACACAGATACGCAGTATTTT

v_gene: TRBV13
d_gene: TRBD1
j_gene: TRBJ2-7
abundance: .
CDR3aa: CASSFRQGVQYF
CDR3nt: TGTGCCAGCAGCTTTCGTCAGGGGGTGCAGTACTTC

v_gene: TRBV7-9
d_gene: .
j_gene: TRBJ1-2
abundance: .
CDR3aa: CASSLPRGSVYGYTF
CDR3nt: TGTGCCAGCAGCTTGCCCAGGGGCTCGGTCTATGGCTACACCTTC

v_gene: TRBV4-1
d_gene: .
j_gene: TRBJ1-4
abundance: .
CDR3aa: CASSQDRFRAGTNEKLFF
CDR3nt: TGCGCCAGCAGCCAAGATCGTTTCCGGGCAGGGACTAATGAAAAACTGTTTTTT

v_gene: TRBV5-6
d_gene: TRBD2
j_gene: TRBJ2-7
abundance: .
CDR3aa: CASSLLGLAGSYEQYF
CDR3nt: TGTGCCAGCAGCTTGCTAGGTCTAGCGGGGAGCTACGAGCAGTACTTC

v_gene: TRBV28
d_gene: .
j_gene: TRBJ1-1
abundance: once
CDR3aa: CASSLKFPDYMNTEAFF
CDR3nt: TGTGCCAGCAGTTTAAAATTCCCCGACTACATGAACACTGAAGCTTTCTTT

v_gene: TRBV30
d_gene: TRBD1
j_gene: TRBJ2-7
abundance: few
CDR3aa: CAWRERQGGLGEQYF
CDR3nt: TGTGCCTGGAGGGAAAGACAGGGTGGCTTGGGCGAGCAGTACTTC

v_gene: TRBV5-1
d_gene: .
j_gene: TRBJ2-7
abundance: once
CDR3aa: CASSLGDNSYEQYF
CDR3nt: TGCGCCAGCAGCTTGGGGGACAACTCCTACGAGCAGTACTTC

v_gene: TRBV14
d_gene: .
j_gene: TRBJ2-7
abundance: .
CDR3aa: CASSLAGAVYEQYF
CDR3nt: TGTGCCAGCAGCCTCGCCGGAGCGGTATACGAGCAGTACTTC

v_gene: TRBV13
d_gene: TRBD2
j_gene: TRBJ2-2
abundance: once
CDR3aa: CASSLSGLGGLNTGELFF
CDR3nt: TGTGCCAGCAGCTTATCGGGACTAGGAGGGCTGAACACCGGGGAGCTGTTTTTT

v_gene: TRBV29-1
d_gene: .
j_gene: TRBJ2-7
abundance: .
CDR3aa: CSVPASRSSYEQYF
CDR3nt: TGCAGCGTTCCAGCGTCACGGAGCTCCTACGAGCAGTACTTC

v_gene: TRBV29-1
d_gene: .
j_gene: TRBJ2-5
abundance: .
CDR3aa: CSLKSGDSQYF
CDR3nt: TGCAGCCTCAAATCCGGGGACTCCCAGTACTTC

v_gene: TRBV6-4
d_gene: .
j_gene: TRBJ1-1
abundance: .
CDR3aa: CASSAGVNTEAFF
CDR3nt: TGTGCCAGCAGTGCAGGGGTGAACACTGAAGCTTTCTTT

v_gene: TRBV6-1
d_gene: .
j_gene: TRBJ2-2
abundance: .
CDR3aa: CASSDRGRTGELFF
CDR3nt: TGTGCCAGCAGTGACCGAGGCCGTACCGGGGAGCTGTTTTTT

v_gene: TRBV7-9
d_gene: .
j_gene: TRBJ1-5
abundance: .
CDR3aa: CASSLRVEGNQPQHF
CDR3nt: TGTGCCAGCAGCCTCAGGGTGGAAGGGAATCAGCCCCAGCATTTT

v_gene: TRBV27
d_gene: .
j_gene: TRBJ1-1
abundance: once
CDR3aa: CASSQTVNTEAFF
CDR3nt: TGTGCCAGCAGCCAGACAGTGAACACTGAAGCTTTCTTT

v_gene: TRBV11-2
d_gene: .
j_gene: TRBJ2-7
abundance: once
CDR3aa: CASSPNRHLASYEQYF
CDR3nt: TGTGCCAGCAGCCCGAACAGGCACCTCGCTTCCTACGAGCAGTACTTC

v_gene: TRBV6-5
d_gene: TRBD1
j_gene: TRBJ2-3
abundance: .
CDR3aa: CASSSTGGIDTQYF
CDR3nt: TGTGCCAGCAGTTCGACAGGGGGAATAGATACGCAGTATTTT

v_gene: TRBV7-2
d_gene: TRBD1
j_gene: TRBJ1-1
abundance: .
CDR3aa: CASIPRGLTEAFF
CDR3nt: TGTGCCAGCATCCCCAGGGGGCTCACTGAAGCTTTCTTT

v_gene: TRBV4-1
d_gene: .
j_gene: TRBJ2-5
abundance: .
CDR3aa: CASSQEQGFGETQYF
CDR3nt: TGCGCCAGCAGCCAAGAACAGGGTTTCGGCGAGACCCAGTACTTC

v_gene: TRBV7-2
d_gene: TRBD1
j_gene: TRBJ1-1
abundance: few
CDR3aa: CASSLRTGGNTEAFF
CDR3nt: TGTGCCAGCAGCTTACGGACAGGGGGGAACACTGAAGCTTTCTTT

v_gene: TRBV5-4
d_gene: .
j_gene: TRBJ1-1
abundance: once
CDR3aa: CASSRRGLNTEAFF
CDR3nt: TGTGCCAGCAGCCGGCGGGGGCTGAACACTGAAGCTTTCTTT

v_gene: TRBV6-1
d_gene: .
j_gene: TRBJ1-5
abundance: .
CDR3aa: CASTAQGAQPQHF
CDR3nt: TGTGCCAGCACCGCGCAGGGTGCTCAGCCCCAGCATTTT

v_gene: TRBV19
d_gene: TRBD1
j_gene: TRBJ2-7
abundance: .
CDR3aa: CASSSLDREQYF
CDR3nt: TGTGCCAGTAGTTCACTGGACAGGGAGCAGTACTTC

v_gene: TRBV5-5
d_gene: TRBD1
j_gene: TRBJ2-7
abundance: .
CDR3aa: CASSLGQGVYEQYF
CDR3nt: TGTGCCAGCAGCTTGGGACAGGGCGTCTACGAGCAGTACTTC

v_gene: TRBV4-2
d_gene: .
j_gene: TRBJ1-1
abundance: .
CDR3aa: CASSPTVGAGTEAFF
CDR3nt: TGTGCCAGCAGCCCAACGGTAGGGGCCGGCACTGAAGCTTTCTTT

v_gene: TRBV6-1
d_gene: TRBD1
j_gene: TRBJ1-2
abundance: few
CDR3aa: CASSSDRALYGYTF
CDR3nt: TGTGCCAGCAGTTCAGACAGGGCCCTCTATGGCTACACCTTC

v_gene: TRBV7-2
d_gene: .
j_gene: TRBJ1-6
abundance: .
CDR3aa: CASSLQWQGNSPLHF
CDR3nt: TGTGCCAGCAGCTTACAATGGCAGGGGAATTCACCCCTCCACTTT

v_gene: TRBV12-5
d_gene: TRBD1
j_gene: TRBJ1-2
abundance: .
CDR3aa: CASGYGTASGYTF
CDR3nt: TGTGCTAGTGGTTATGGGACAGCAAGTGGCTACACCTTC

v_gene: TRBV5-6
d_gene: TRBD2
j_gene: TRBJ2-1
abundance: .
CDR3aa: CASTPGTIYNEQFF
CDR3nt: TGTGCCAGCACCCCTGGGACTATTTACAATGAGCAGTTCTTC

v_gene: TRBV5-6
d_gene: TRBD2
j_gene: TRBJ2-7
abundance: once
CDR3aa: CASSWMTSGGYEQYF
CDR3nt: TGTGCCAGCAGCTGGATGACTAGCGGGGGCTACGAGCAGTACTTC

v_gene: TRBV25-1
d_gene: .
j_gene: TRBJ1-4
abundance: .
CDR3aa: CASSEYTGSGEKLFF
CDR3nt: TGTGCCAGCAGTGAATATACTGGGAGTGGGGAAAAACTGTTTTTT

v_gene: TRBV5-6
d_gene: .
j_gene: TRBJ2-1
abundance: .
CDR3aa: CASSLALQGVDEQFF
CDR3nt: TGTGCCAGCAGCTTGGCCCTACAGGGAGTGGATGAGCAGTTCTTC

v_gene: TRBV6-1
d_gene: TRBD2
j_gene: TRBJ2-7
abundance: few
CDR3aa: CASSEVAGEGREQYF
CDR3nt: TGTGCCAGCAGTGAAGTCGCGGGGGAAGGAAGGGAGCAGTACTTC

v_gene: TRBV30
d_gene: TRBD1
j_gene: TRBJ1-1
abundance: .
CDR3aa: CAWSDTSPGQGNTEAFF
CDR3nt: TGTGCCTGGAGCGATACATCGCCGGGACAGGGGAACACTGAAGCTTTCTTT